The present T cell receptor (beta chain) was sequenced within a study of blood T cells in healthy people across ages. General study points: Older age coincided with a roughly linear decline in TCR beta diversity per million T cells.

The germline CDR1 and CDR2 sequences are MNHEY and SVGAGI. V lost 6 bases and J 2 bases, leaving 5 bases between the germline ends. The CDR3 contains 12 residues. In terms of origin and age, donors were healthy Caucasian individuals from Russia aged about 6 to 100. A second PCR, run for roughly 6 to 11 cycles, used a sample-barcoded 5' primer plus a J-beta primer mix. TCRdb redid the calling of the 5' RACE reads with MiXCR, one entry per CDR3 protein. The repertoire holds about 1,800,000 distinct CDR3 sequences, about 30% seen once, with more than 6% in the top ten. This clonotype was seen a handful of times. The antigen is unknown.

This TCR came from a woman between 25 and 40 years old in good health. V and J are TRBV6-5 and TRBJ1-3; the D is unclear. Sequenced input: blood. CDR3 sequence (DNA): TGTGCCAGCAGGTCCACTGGAAACACCATATATTTT. Translating gives CASRSTGNTIYF.